This T cell receptor beta chain was sequenced in a study of blood T cell repertoires in COVID-19. Whole-study context: From T cells, B-cell-depleted T cells, or PBMCs came the material, which was cDNA or gDNA.

V lost 1 base to trimming and J lost 8 bases; unmatched junction nucleotides: 4. The germline gives CDR1 LGHDT, CDR2 YNNKEL (reference sequence). This CDR3 region has 14 residues. Original processing notes: Using reference gene primer amplification, nucleated cell counts were estimated. Clones were read by immunoSEQ multiplex PCR, and TCRdb kept only the in-frame ones, dropping some. That table supplies the V and J calls and clone size; D and trimming were determined from the DNA. The sample lists 95,000 to 120,000 clones, around 84% occurring once. This sequence joins TRBV3-1 (or the pseudogene TRBV3-2) and TRBJ2-1, with TRBD2 identical over 8 bases. Sequenced material: peripheral blood. This clonotype originated in a human donor in a cohort sampled during active COVID-19. The CDR3 loop reads CASSQAGGLYEQFF. The DNA for the CDR3 is TGTGCCAGCAGCCAAGCGGGGGGGCTTTATGAGCAGTTCTTC.